These 25 T cell receptor beta chains were all obtained from the same sample, sequenced in a study of CD8 T cells in acute hepatitis C reinfection. Study outcomes and limitations: Overrepresentation in the naive pool did not explain the preferential TRBV04 and TRBV06 usage seen in all groups.

TCRdb's table, derived via immunoSEQ multiplex PCR, lists solely in-frame clones and lacks some. The data contain a few thousand clones, 41% of them singletons. The time point here: acute HCV infection, within 168 days of estimated infection date. Hepatitis C virus-specific T cells were sequenced directly ex vivo without in vitro expansion. Sample: HCV NS3-1073 tetramer-sorted CD8+ T cells from PBMCs, taken during acute infection. The origin of the receptors is a man aged 30 to 45 with chronic hepatitis C.

A remark on this clone: Mismatch with germline at one junction end may stem from a read error. CDR3 region: CASSFGLPQETQYF. CDR3 coding DNA: TGTGCTAGCAGCTTCGGTCTCCCCCAAGAGACCCAGTACTTC. This rearrangement joins TRBV7-7 to TRBJ2-5; D remains unclear. Germline CDR1 and CDR2: SSHAT and FNYEAQ (reference sequence). The CDR3 sequence is 14 residues long.

This clone was found a few times. The chain combines TRBV4-2 with TRBJ2-2; the D gene is possibly TRBD1 (6 bases). Germline V CDR1 and CDR2: LGHNA, YNFKEQ. V was trimmed by 7 bases and J by 6 bases, leaving 12 bases between them. This CDR3 comprises 13 residues. The CDR3 DNA reads as TGTGCCAGCAACCCAGGGGATCCCGGGGAGCTGTTTTTT. It translates to CASNPGDPGELFF.

Worth noting for this clone: Different DNA sequences within this sample yield the same CDR3. The V call is TRBV7-8, the J call TRBJ2-2, with D perhaps matching TRBD1 (6 bases). The CDR3 extends over 15 amino acids. Germline V gene data show CDR1 as SGHVS and CDR2 as FQNEAQ. V shed 3 bases and J shed 6 bases, with 14 bases lying between them. The DNA of the CDR3 is TGTGCCAGCAGCTTGGAGGTGGGGGCCCCCGGGGAGCTGTTTTTT. It encodes CASSLEVGAPGELFF.

This clone was observed a handful of times. V and J are TRBV4-2 and TRBJ1-1; D is uncertain. CDR1 is LGHNA and CDR2 is YNFKEQ in the germline V gene. V gave up 0 bases and J gave up 5 bases, with 7 bases separating them. The CDR3 is 13 amino acids. This CDR3 is CASSQEESTEAFF. The CDR3 region has the DNA TGTGCCAGCAGCCAAGAAGAGAGTACTGAAGCTTTCTTT.

This clone was counted a few times. The chain combines TRBV6-5 with TRBJ2-1, with TRBD1 identical over 7 bases. CDR1 MNHEY and CDR2 SVGAGI come from the germline V gene. V trimming: 6 bases; J trimming: 6 bases; junction bases outside the gene matches: 5. The CDR3 loop spans 13 amino acids. CDR3 protein: CASSRDRGNEQFF. The CDR3 DNA sequence: TGTGCCAGCAGCCGGGACAGAGGCAATGAGCAGTTCTTC.

This clone was found once. The rearrangement links TRBV19 to TRBJ2-6; D ambiguous. The germline V gene encodes CDR1 LNHDA and CDR2 SQIVND (reference sequence). V gave up 10 bases and J gave up 1 base, with 5 bases separating them. This CDR3 region has 12 residues. This CDR3 reads CATESGANVLTF. The CDR3 region has the DNA TGTGCCACCGAATCTGGGGCCAACGTCCTGACTTTC.

This chain uses TRBV11-2 with TRBJ2-2, with D possibly matching TRBD1 (5 bases). CDR1 and CDR2 (germline): SGHAT, FQNNGV. Trimming pared 3 bases from V and 0 bases from J, leaving 14 bases between. The CDR3 sequence is 17 residues long. CDR3 region: CASSFEPGAPNTGELFF. The CDR3 nucleotides read TGTGCCAGCAGCTTTGAGCCTGGGGCACCGAACACCGGGGAGCTGTTTTTT.

V and J are TRBV4-2 and TRBJ2-2; D possibly uses TRBD1 or TRBD2 (5 bases each). Trimming removed 0 bases at V and 8 bases at J, with 13 bases between. The germline V gene encodes CDR1 LGHNA and CDR2 YNFKEQ. CDR3 length equals 15 residues. The CDR3 DNA follows: TGTGCCAGCAGCCAAGAGCAGGGAGATTGGGGGGAGCTGTTTTTT. This codes for CASSQEQGDWGELFF.

This clone rates as medium-sized. The rearrangement links TRBV30 to TRBJ2-5; 10 bases are a match to TRBD2. Germline CDR1 GTSNPN, CDR2 SVGIG (reference sequence). The CDR3 is 15 amino acids. Trimming took 0 bases from V and 5 from J; bases not matched to a gene: 6. The CDR3 DNA follows: TGTGCCTGGAGTGTAACAGCGGGAGGGTGGGAGACCCAGTACTTC. It specifies CAWSVTAGGWETQYF.

J is TRBJ2-7 and V is TRBV2; 12 nucleotides align to TRBD1. The V gene's germline CDR1 is SNHLY and CDR2 FYNNEI. Trimming at V came to 3 bases and at J to 6 bases, leaving 6 bases not matched to a gene. The CDR3 consists of 15 residues. CDR3 sequence reads: CASSDAGTGGFEQYF. CDR3 in DNA: TGTGCCAGCAGTGACGCGGGGACAGGGGGCTTCGAGCAGTACTTC.

This clone has a handful of counts. Additional DNA sequences in this sample encode the identical CDR3. In nucleotides, the CDR3 is TGTGCCAGCAGCCAAGAAACAGGGGGCGCCCCCGGGGAGCTGTTTTTT. This translates into CASSQETGGAPGELFF. The V call is TRBV4-2, the J call TRBJ2-2; 9 nucleotides align to TRBD1. The CDR3 consists of 16 residues. The germline CDR1 and CDR2 sequences are LGHNA and YNFKEQ. V was pared by 0 bases and J by 6 bases, with 5 bases of the junction left unmatched.

This clone appeared a single time. The chain uses TRBV9 and TRBJ2-1; D possibly corresponds to TRBD2 (6 bases). CDR3 length: 12 amino acids. With 7 bases removed from V and 5 bases from J, the gap between germline ends came to 10 bases. Germline CDR1 is SGDLS and CDR2 is YYNGEE. The DNA for the CDR3 is TGTGCCAGCGCTAGCGTAGACAATGAGCAGTTCTTC. Amino acid sequence: CASASVDNEQFF.

By share, this clone counts as medium-sized. J is TRBJ1-3 and V is TRBV11-3; 10 bases match TRBD1. Germline CDR1 SGHNT, CDR2 YENEEA. Trimming at V came to 5 bases and at J to 0 bases, leaving 7 bases not matched to a gene. There are 17 residues in the CDR3. The CDR3 coding sequence is TGTGCCAGCAGCCGTGGACAGGGGGTAACCTCTGGAAACACCATATATTTT. Protein product: CASSRGQGVTSGNTIYF.

This chain uses TRBV6-6 with TRBJ2-7; no clear D. V was clipped by 3 bases and J by 2 bases, with 17 bases between them. This CDR3 is 16 amino acids long. Germline V lookup: CDR1 MNHNY, CDR2 SVGAGI (reference sequence). The CDR3 protein is CASSYPPGLGTYEQYF. CDR3 nucleotide sequence: TGTGCCAGCAGTTATCCCCCCGGGTTGGGAACCTACGAGCAGTACTTC.

This clone is labeled medium-sized. This chain uses TRBV4-2 with TRBJ2-1, with TRBD2 matching over 12 bases. Germline V gene sequence: CDR1 LGHNA, CDR2 YNFKEQ. The CDR3 has 17 amino acids. Trimming cost V 0 bases and J 8 bases; bases outside gene matches: 8. CDR3 amino acids: CASSQELLAGGGDEQFF. CDR3 nucleotide sequence: TGTGCCAGCAGCCAAGAACTCCTAGCGGGAGGGGGGGATGAGCAGTTCTTC.

This clone was picked up a small number of times. The chain recombines TRBV15 with TRBJ1-1; TRBD1 might be the D (5 bases). The CDR3 has 17 amino acids. V lost 3 bases, J lost 0 bases, and 17 bases lay in between. The germline gives CDR1 LNHNV, CDR2 YYDKDF (reference sequence). The CDR3 nucleotides read TGTGCCACCAGCAGTTCATCGGGGGTGTATATGAACACTGAAGCTTTCTTT. Residues: CATSSSSGVYMNTEAFF. The entire variable domain, with the rest obtained from reference TRBV15 and TRBJ1-1, is as follows: DAMVIQNPRYQVTQFGKPVTLSCSQTLNHNVMYWYQQKSSQAPKLLFHYYDKDFNNEADTPDNFQSRRPNTSFCFLDIRSPGLGDTAMYLCATSSSSGVYMNTEAFFGQGTRLTVV.

This chain connects TRBV4-3 to TRBJ2-2; TRBD2 matches at 10 bases. Germline V gene sequence: CDR1 LGHNA, CDR2 YSLEER. J was trimmed by 2 bases and V by 0 bases; bases with no gene match: 6. The CDR3 sequence is 18 residues long. Written as DNA, the CDR3 is TGCGCCAGCAGCCAAGAGCCCAGCGGGGGGGTCAACACCGGGGAGCTGTTTTTT. Amino acids: CASSQEPSGGVNTGELFF.

J is TRBJ2-2 and V is TRBV11-2, with TRBD2 matching over 7 bases. This CDR3 contains 16 residues. The V gene end was trimmed by 5 bases and the J gene end by 2 bases; junction bases not matched to a gene: 8. Germline V gene lookup returns CDR1 SGHAT and CDR2 FQNNGV. The CDR3 sequence is CASSVEASGNTGELFF. The CDR3 coding sequence is TGTGCCAGCAGCGTCGAGGCTAGCGGTAACACCGGGGAGCTGTTTTTT.

V gene TRBV6-5 combines with J gene TRBJ2-1; 14 bases match TRBD2. The CDR3 loop spans 15 amino acids. Germline loops: CDR1 MNHEY, CDR2 SVGAGI. V trimming: 6 bases; J trimming: 8 bases; junction bases outside the gene matches: 6. In nucleotides, the CDR3 is TGTGCCAGCAGGGGACTAGCGGGAGTTCCTGATGAGCAGTTCTTC. Amino acid sequence: CASRGLAGVPDEQFF.

The genes are TRBV11-2 and TRBJ1-5; maybe TRBD1 (6 bases). This CDR3 is built from 14 residues. CDR1 is SGHAT, CDR2 FQNNGV, per germline. V lost 5 bases and J lost 6, with 14 bases in between. CDR3 nucleotides: TGTGCCAGCAGCCAAGAGCAGGGGAGTCAGCCCCAGCATTTT. Its protein product is CASSQEQGSQPQHF.

Sample share makes this clone medium-sized. The sample contains more than one DNA sequence encoding this CDR3. J is TRBJ2-7 and V is TRBV11-2; TRBD2 matches 7 bases. V gave up 0 bases and J gave up 6 bases; unmatched junction bases: 8. The CDR3 consists of 15 residues. CDR1 and CDR2 from the germline V gene are SGHAT and FQNNGV. The CDR3 DNA reads TGTGCCAGCAGCTTAGAGGCGGGAGTTTGGGGCGAGCAGTACTTC. Amino acid sequence: CASSLEAGVWGEQYF. Variable domain in full (rest from reference TRBV11-2 and TRBJ2-7): EAGVAQSPRYKIIEKRQSVAFWCNPISGHATLYWYQQILGQGPKLLIQFQNNGVVDDSQLPKDRFSAERLKGVDSTLKIQPAKLEDSAVYLCASSLEAGVWGEQYFGPGTRLTVT.

The chain is built from TRBV28 and TRBJ1-2; TRBD1 is a possible D gene (5 bases). V was clipped by 1 base and J by 8 bases, with 17 bases between them. The germline CDR1 and CDR2 sequences are MDHEN and SYDVKM. The CDR3 extends over 15 amino acids. The CDR3 loop reads CASSLSMGEPGGYTF. The CDR3 coding sequence is TGTGCCAGCAGTTTATCCATGGGGGAGCCTGGCGGCTACACCTTC.

The chain links TRBV4-3 to TRBJ1-1, with D possibly being TRBD1 (5 bases). V was pared by 0 bases and J by 5 bases, with 25 bases between. Per germline, CDR1 LGHNA and CDR2 YSLEER. The CDR3 runs to 19 residues. The chain's CDR3 is CASSQEPHGVSGGGTEAFF. The CDR3 nucleotides are TGCGCCAGCAGCCAAGAACCCCATGGCGTTTCCGGGGGAGGTACTGAAGCTTTCTTT.

This clone was recorded a few times. This chain connects TRBV11-1 to TRBJ2-5; a possible D gene is TRBD2 (5 bases). Trimming took 1 base from V and 5 from J, leaving 11 bases between them. Germline loops: CDR1 SGHAT, CDR2 FQDESV (reference sequence). There are 14 residues in the CDR3. As DNA, the CDR3 is TGTGCCAGCAGCTTAGGTGGAGGATGGGAGACCCAGTACTTC. Its protein product is CASSLGGGWETQYF.

This clone was counted a few times. V usage is TRBV11-2 and J usage is TRBJ2-1; TRBD2 is a possible D gene (6 bases). Per the germline V gene, CDR1 is SGHAT and CDR2 is FQNNGV. This CDR3 spans 15 amino acids. V dropped 5 bases and J dropped 9 bases, with 20 bases sitting between them. The CDR3 DNA reads as TGTGCCAGCAGCACTGAGGCGGGAAATTGGGGTGAGCAGTTCTTC. Protein sequence: CASSTEAGNWGEQFF.